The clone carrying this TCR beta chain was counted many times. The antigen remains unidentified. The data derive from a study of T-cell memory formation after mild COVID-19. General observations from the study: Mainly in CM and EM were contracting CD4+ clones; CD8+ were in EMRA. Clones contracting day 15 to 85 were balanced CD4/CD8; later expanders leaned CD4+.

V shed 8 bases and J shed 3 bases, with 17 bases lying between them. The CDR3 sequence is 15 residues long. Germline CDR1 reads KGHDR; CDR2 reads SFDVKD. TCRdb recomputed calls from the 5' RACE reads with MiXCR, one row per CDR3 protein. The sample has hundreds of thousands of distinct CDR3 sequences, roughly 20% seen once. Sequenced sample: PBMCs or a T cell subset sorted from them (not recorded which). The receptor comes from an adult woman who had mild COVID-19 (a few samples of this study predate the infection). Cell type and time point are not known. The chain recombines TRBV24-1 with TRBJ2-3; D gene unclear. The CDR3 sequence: CATKDSGKRTDTQYF. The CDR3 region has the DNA TGTGCCACCAAAGATTCGGGTAAGAGGACAGATACGCAGTATTTT.